A single sample gave rise to the 27 T cell receptor beta chains below, sequenced in a study of shared clonotypes between healthy human individuals. Method: immunoSEQ multiplex PCR; TCRdb's copy keeps in-frame clones and lacks some. The sample has some 350,000 clones, approximately 79% seen once. The sequencing input was memory CD4+ T cells sorted from blood. Subset given: CD45RA-negative fraction. The receptors stem from a man aged 25 to 45 in good health.

This clone was seen only once. The chain combines TRBV7-8 with TRBJ2-1, with TRBD2 matching over 12 bases. The germline V gene has CDR1 SGHVS and CDR2 FQNEAQ. V lost 4 bases and J lost 7; bases outside the gene matches: 14. This CDR3 contains 18 residues. The CDR3 region is CASSSRWTSGMLRNEQFF. CDR3 nucleotide sequence: TGTGCCAGCAGCTCCAGGTGGACTAGCGGGATGCTGCGGAATGAGCAGTTCTTC.

This clone came up a few times. The J gene is TRBJ2-7, the V gene TRBV6-5, with D unresolved. CDR3 length: 15 residues. Trimming removed 6 bases at V and 3 bases at J, with 18 bases between. Germline V CDR1 and CDR2: MNHEY, SVGAGI. The CDR3 sequence: CASSYDPPGVYEQYF. The DNA of the CDR3 is TGTGCCAGCAGCTACGACCCCCCTGGGGTCTACGAGCAGTACTTC.

This clone has just a few counts. The gene calls are TRBV7-2 and TRBJ2-1, with 11 nucleotides matching TRBD2. Unmatched junction bases numbered 5, after V lost 6 bases and J lost 4 bases. The CDR3 is 15 residues long. Per the germline V gene, CDR1 is SGHTA and CDR2 is FQGNSA. DNA for the CDR3: TGTGCCAGCAGACCGACTAGCGGGGCATACAATGAGCAGTTCTTC. It is translated as CASRPTSGAYNEQFF.

The chain joins TRBV7-2 to TRBJ2-7; the D is unclear. Trimming pared 2 bases from V and 2 bases from J, leaving 10 bases between. In germline, CDR1 is SGHTA, CDR2 FQGNSA. This CDR3 comprises 14 residues. CDR3 bases: TGTGCCAGCAGCTTAACACAGATAACCTACGAGCAGTACTTC. Protein: CASSLTQITYEQYF. Complete variable domain (other parts from reference TRBV7-2 and TRBJ2-7): GAGVSQSPSNKVTEKGKDVELRCDPISGHTALYWYRQSLGQGLEFLIYFQGNSAPDKSGLPSDRFSAERTGGSVSTLTIQRTQQEDSAVYLCASSLTQITYEQYFGPGTRLTVT.

The V gene is TRBV11-2, the J gene TRBJ2-7, with D hard to call. Trimming pared 5 bases from V and 6 bases from J, leaving 14 bases between. CDR1 and CDR2 from the germline V gene are SGHAT and FQNNGV. The CDR3 length is 13 residues. The CDR3 DNA follows: TGTGCCAGCAGCCCTATCAGTGGTTCCGAGCAGTACTTC. This gives the protein CASSPISGSEQYF.

V usage is TRBV28 and J usage is TRBJ2-5; tentative D call: TRBD1 (6 bases). The CDR3 spans 14 residues. Germline values: CDR1 MDHEN, CDR2 SYDVKM. V lost 2 bases and J 6 bases, leaving 13 bases between the germline ends. The CDR3 sequence: CASSLHQGSKTQYF. In nucleotides, the CDR3 is TGTGCCAGCAGTTTACATCAGGGGAGCAAGACCCAGTACTTC.

This chain joins TRBV14 and TRBJ2-1; possible D gene TRBD2, 5 bases. V was trimmed by 3 bases and J by 4 bases, leaving 16 bases between them. The CDR3 is made up of 16 amino acids. Germline V gene data show CDR1 as SGHDN and CDR2 as FVKESK. The CDR3 region has the DNA TGTGCCAGCAGCCAGACCCCGAGTGCGGGTTACAATGAGCAGTTCTTC. It codes for CASSQTPSAGYNEQFF.

V is TRBV6-5 and J is TRBJ1-5; 10 bases align to TRBD1. After removal of 6 bases from V and 5 bases from J, the junction contained 4 bases not matched to a gene. Germline V gives CDR1 MNHEY, CDR2 SVGAGI. The CDR3 length is 14 residues. The CDR3 loop reads CASRGDRGHQPQHF. For the CDR3, the DNA is TGTGCCAGCAGGGGGGACAGGGGACATCAGCCCCAGCATTTT.

On this clone itself: An end of the junction differs from the germline gene, which may be a read error. This chain joins TRBV15 and TRBJ2-1, with 11 bases identical to TRBD2. CDR3 length: 15 residues. Germline V CDR1 and CDR2: LNHNV, YYDKDF (reference sequence). As DNA, the CDR3 is TGTGCCACCAGCAACTACGGGACTAGCGGCCCGGAGGGTGTCTTC. Translated, it gives CATSNYGTSGPEGVF.

The rearrangement uses TRBV29-1 and TRBJ1-2; 7 bases agree with TRBD1. The CDR3 has 14 amino acids. CDR1 and CDR2 (germline): SQVTM, ANQGSEA. CDR3 bases: TGCCTCGTTTCCCAAGAAACAGGGGATTTTGGCTACACCTTC. Its protein product is CLVSQETGDFGYTF. Combining the CDR3 with reference TRBV29-1 and TRBJ1-2 gives the whole variable domain SAVISQKPSRDICQRGTSLTIQCQVDSQVTMMFWYRQQPGQSLTLIATANQGSEATYESGFVIDKFPISRPNLTFSTLTVSNMSPEDSSIYLCLVSQETGDFGYTFGSGTRLTVV.

The chain carries TRBV19 and TRBJ2-2; 8 nucleotides agree with TRBD1. This CDR3 region has 14 residues. CDR1 and CDR2 (germline): LNHDA, SQIVND (reference sequence). Trimming removed 5 bases from V and 6 bases from J; junction bases left unmatched: 5. The CDR3 region is CASSGQGWSGELFF. The CDR3, as DNA: TGTGCCAGTAGTGGACAGGGTTGGTCCGGGGAGCTGTTTTTT. The entire variable domain, with the rest obtained from reference TRBV19 and TRBJ2-2, is as follows: DGGITQSPKYLFRKEGQNVTLSCEQNLNHDAMYWYRQDPGQGLRLIYYSQIVNDFQKGDIAEGYSVSREKKESFPLTVTSAQKNPTAFYLCASSGQGWSGELFFGEGSRLTVL.

This clone appeared a few times. The rearrangement joins TRBV19 to TRBJ1-5; 8 positions match TRBD1. The CDR3 runs to 16 residues. Germline V gene sequence: CDR1 LNHDA, CDR2 SQIVND (reference sequence). Unmatched junction bases numbered 9, after V lost 7 bases and J lost 1 base. The chain's CDR3 is CASTHGQGRSNQPQHF. The CDR3 bases are TGTGCCAGTACCCACGGACAGGGTAGAAGCAATCAGCCCCAGCATTTT.

This sequence joins TRBV10-1 and TRBJ2-1; a possible D gene is TRBD1 (5 bases). Germline-derived CDR1 and CDR2 are WNHNN and SYGVQD (reference sequence). The CDR3 consists of 14 residues. Trimming shortened V by 8 bases and J by 7 bases, and 18 bases separated the two germline ends. The CDR3 loop is CASGNLGDTNEQFF. Written as DNA, the CDR3 is TGCGCCAGCGGGAATTTAGGGGATACAAATGAGCAGTTCTTC.

V gene TRBV19 combines with J gene TRBJ1-5; maybe TRBD1 (6 bases). This CDR3 is 14 amino acids long. With 1 base removed from V and 7 bases from J, the gap between germline ends came to 11 bases. Germline loops: CDR1 LNHDA, CDR2 SQIVND (reference sequence). The CDR3 sequence is CASSIAGAGQPQHF. CDR3 coding DNA: TGTGCCAGTAGTATAGCAGGGGCGGGACAGCCCCAGCATTTT. The full variable domain, its missing parts supplied by reference TRBV19 and TRBJ1-5, is DGGITQSPKYLFRKEGQNVTLSCEQNLNHDAMYWYRQDPGQGLRLIYYSQIVNDFQKGDIAEGYSVSREKKESFPLTVTSAQKNPTAFYLCASSIAGAGQPQHFGDGTRLSIL.

The chain uses TRBV7-2 and TRBJ1-2; the match to TRBD1 covers 8 bases. Germline trimming cut 1 base from V and 4 bases from J; bases unmatched to any gene: 2. The CDR3 sequence is 14 residues long. Looked up from germline, CDR1 is SGHTA and CDR2 is FQGNSA. The CDR3 is CASSLVGTGYGYTF. CDR3 nucleotide sequence: TGTGCCAGCAGCTTAGTCGGGACAGGCTATGGCTACACCTTC.

The chain uses TRBV5-5 and TRBJ2-7, with a tentative D call TRBD1 (5 bases). The CDR3 covers 15 residues. V lost 1 base and J lost 4, with 15 bases in between. Looked up from germline, CDR1 is SGHKS and CDR2 is YYEKEE (reference sequence). The CDR3 here is CASSLTQGGGYEQYF. CDR3 nucleotides: TGTGCCAGCAGCTTGACCCAGGGTGGTGGGTACGAGCAGTACTTC.

The V gene is TRBV7-2, the J gene TRBJ2-3; D gene uncertain. The CDR3 is made up of 13 amino acids. Trimming shortened V by 8 bases and J by 0 bases, and 9 bases separated the two germline ends. Per the germline V gene, CDR1 is SGHTA and CDR2 is FQGNSA. CDR3 nucleotides: TGTGCCAGCCATGGGGTTAGCACAGATACGCAGTATTTT. As protein: CASHGVSTDTQYF.

The table lists this clone with a few counts. The CDR3 spells CASSPLPGVNNEQFF. CDR3 coding DNA: TGTGCCAGCTCACCCCTTCCGGGAGTGAACAATGAGCAGTTCTTC. The J gene is TRBJ2-1, the V gene TRBV18, with D perhaps TRBD2 (6 bases). V lost 3 bases, J lost 5 bases, and 14 bases lay in between. The germline V gene has CDR1 KGHSH and CDR2 LQKENI. The CDR3 has 15 residues.

This clone was seen a single time. The V and J genes are TRBV28 and TRBJ2-5; TRBD2 aligns across 11 bases. The CDR3 spans 15 residues. Germline assignment: CDR1 MDHEN and CDR2 SYDVKM. The V gene end was trimmed by 6 bases and the J gene end by 5 bases; junction bases not matched to a gene: 8. This CDR3 is CASSRRLAGSETQYF. CDR3 DNA sequence: TGTGCCAGCAGCCGTCGACTAGCGGGATCGGAGACCCAGTACTTC.

V and J are TRBV5-8 and TRBJ2-1; D possibly corresponds to TRBD2 (6 bases). Germline CDR1 SGHTS, CDR2 YDEGEE. The CDR3 is made up of 17 amino acids. V lost 1 base to trimming and J lost 4 bases, with 18 bases between them. CDR3 sequence reads: CASSLIPGDVIYNEQFF. CDR3 in DNA: TGTGCCAGCAGCTTGATCCCGGGAGATGTGATTTACAATGAGCAGTTCTTC.

The chain combines TRBV12-5 with TRBJ1-4; D possibly corresponds to TRBD1 (5 bases). The CDR3 runs 14 residues. Germline CDR1 reads LGHNT; CDR2 reads FRNRAP. V was shortened by 5 bases and J by 7 bases, with 14 bases between the two germline ends. The CDR3 region is CASGPWDSSEKLFF. The CDR3 bases are TGTGCTAGTGGTCCGTGGGACTCAAGTGAAAAACTGTTTTTT.

To note about this clone: The sample contains more than one DNA sequence encoding this CDR3. This rearrangement joins TRBV5-5 to TRBJ1-5; TRBD1 agrees at 7 bases. The CDR3 is 14 amino acids. V trimming: 1 base; J trimming: 4 bases; junction bases outside the gene matches: 2. Germline V gives CDR1 SGHKS, CDR2 YYEKEE (reference sequence). CDR3 residues: CASSLPGGNQPQHF. The CDR3 region has the DNA TGTGCCAGCAGCTTGCCAGGGGGAAATCAGCCCCAGCATTTT. The entire variable domain, with the rest obtained from reference TRBV5-5 and TRBJ1-5, is as follows: DAGVTQSPTHLIKTRGQQVTLRCSPISGHKSVSWYQQVLGQGPQFIFQYYEKEERGRGNFPDRFSARQFPNYSSELNVNALLLGDSALYLCASSLPGGNQPQHFGDGTRLSIL.

The chain employs TRBV9 and TRBJ2-1; TRBD2 matches at 10 bases. The CDR3 consists of 18 residues. Germline V gene data show CDR1 as SGDLS and CDR2 as YYNGEE. Trimming took 0 bases from V and 4 from J; bases not matched to a gene: 10. DNA for the CDR3: TGTGCCAGCAGCGTAGGTTTGGTGTTTAGCGGGGGGTACAATGAGCAGTTCTTC. The encoded protein is CASSVGLVFSGGYNEQFF.

The chain employs TRBV10-2 and TRBJ2-1; 10 nucleotides match TRBD2. Germline CDR1 WSHSY, CDR2 SAAADI. CDR3 size: 17 residues. The junction had 9 bases not matched to a gene; V was cut back by 5 bases and J by 2 bases. The CDR3 spells CASSSPLAGAAYNEQFF. In DNA, the CDR3 is TGCGCCAGCAGTTCCCCTCTAGCGGGAGCGGCCTACAATGAGCAGTTCTTC.

V and J are TRBV10-3 and TRBJ2-6; tentative D call: TRBD1 (6 bases). The V end was cut by 4 bases, the J end by 3 bases, with 7 bases between. The CDR3 is 14 residues long. The germline V gene has CDR1 ENHRY and CDR2 SYGVKD. CDR3 DNA sequence: TGTGCCATCAGTGGAGGGGGTGGGGCCAACGTCCTGACTTTC. Amino acids: CAISGGGGANVLTF.

The chain employs TRBV5-4 and TRBJ2-7; D ambiguous. Germline V lookup: CDR1 SGHNT, CDR2 YYREEE (reference sequence). V was pared by 0 bases and J by 3 bases, with 4 bases between. This CDR3 has 12 residues. CDR3 DNA sequence: TGTGCCAGCAGCTTGGAGGGCTACGAGCAGTACTTC. Its translation: CASSLEGYEQYF.

The genes are TRBV5-1 and TRBJ2-3; TRBD2 is a possible D gene (5 bases). The CDR3 totals 16 residues. Trimming removed 0 bases from V and 2 bases from J, with 13 bases in between. Looked up from germline, CDR1 is SGHRS and CDR2 is YFSETQ. The CDR3 loop is CASSLGTSTYTDTQYF. CDR3 sequence (DNA): TGCGCCAGCAGCTTGGGGACTTCTACTTACACAGATACGCAGTATTTT. The full variable domain, with the rest looked up from reference TRBV5-1 and TRBJ2-3, is KAGVTQTPRYLIKTRGQQVTLSCSPISGHRSVSWYQQTPGQGLQFLFEYFSETQRNKGNFPGRFSGRQFSNSRSEMNVSTLELGDSALYLCASSLGTSTYTDTQYFGPGTRLTVL.